These 17 T cell receptor beta chains came from one sample sequenced in a study of blood T cells in healthy people across ages. Primers used in a second PCR of roughly 6 to 11 cycles were a sample-barcoded 5' primer and a J-beta primer mix. TCRdb reprocessed the 5' RACE reads with MiXCR, giving one entry per CDR3 protein. The sample carries more than 700,000 distinct CDR3 sequences, approximately 53% recorded once. Sequenced sample: blood. These receptor sequences come from a man aged 80 or over in good health.

This sequence joins TRBV11-2 and TRBJ2-3, with D possibly TRBD2 on 6 matching bases. The CDR3 sequence is 17 residues long. Trimming removed 0 bases from V and 14 bases from J, with 27 bases in between. Per germline, CDR1 SGHAT and CDR2 FQNNGV. This CDR3 reads CASSLDQAGGVHRYAYF. For the CDR3, the DNA is TGTGCCAGCAGCTTAGATCAAGCCGGAGGGGTGCACAGATACGCGTATTTT.

The chain employs TRBV27 and TRBJ2-5; 13 bases align to TRBD2. The closer fit of TRBJ2-7 to the DNA end suggests the J call may be wrong. The CDR3 spans 17 residues. The germline V gene encodes CDR1 MNHEY and CDR2 SMNVEV (reference sequence). CDR3 coding DNA: TGTGCCAGCAGAAGGAGAGCCGGGACTAGCGGGGTCTACGAGCAGTACTTC. This translates into CASRRRAGTSGVYEQYF.

This sequence joins TRBV7-2 and TRBJ2-7; 7 nucleotides line up with TRBD2. Trimming removed 1 base from V and 7 bases from J; junction bases left unmatched: 13. This CDR3 is built from 16 residues. Germline V gene lookup returns CDR1 SGHTA and CDR2 FQGNSA. CDR3 amino acids: CASSLVGAGPYNEQYF. The CDR3 DNA reads as TGTGCCAGCAGCTTAGTTGGAGCGGGACCCTACAATGAGCAGTACTTC. The variable domain in full, completed from reference TRBV7-2 and TRBJ2-7, reads GAGVSQSPSNKVTEKGKDVELRCDPISGHTALYWYRQSLGQGLEFLIYFQGNSAPDKSGLPSDRFSAERTGGSVSTLTIQRTQQEDSAVYLCASSLVGAGPYNEQYFGPGTRLTVT.

This clonotype was seen at least ten times. V is TRBV10-3 and J is TRBJ2-7, with TRBD2 as a possible D gene (6 bases). Trimming took off 3 bases at V and 6 bases at J, with 18 bases between the two ends. CDR1 ENHRY and CDR2 SYGVKD come from the germline V gene. The CDR3 totals 15 residues. The CDR3 bases are TGTGCCATCAGTGAAGGGGAGACTAGGGCCTTCGAGCAGTACTTC. This sequence encodes CAISEGETRAFEQYF.

This clonotype was seen a few times. CDR3 coding DNA: TGCGCCAGCAGCTTGGTCGGGGCTCGGAATTCACCCCTCCACTTT. Its protein is CASSLVGARNSPLHF. The J gene is TRBJ1-6, the V gene TRBV5-1, with D tentatively TRBD1 (5 bases). This CDR3 has 15 amino acids. V lost 0 bases to trimming and J lost 7 bases, with 11 bases between them. CDR1 SGHRS and CDR2 YFSETQ come from the germline V gene.

This clonotype was counted only a few times. This rearrangement joins TRBV5-1 to TRBJ2-5; 8 bases agree with TRBD1. The trim removed 0 bases at V and 11 bases at J, leaving 12 bases unmatched. The CDR3 length is 15 residues. Germline V gene data show CDR1 as SGHRS and CDR2 as YFSETQ. The CDR3 sequence is CASSLARTGPYGQYF. In DNA, the CDR3 is TGCGCCAGCAGCTTGGCCCGGACAGGGCCCTACGGGCAGTACTTC.

V and J are TRBV6-5 and TRBJ2-4, with 8 bases identical to TRBD1. Trimming removed 4 bases from V and 8 bases from J; junction bases left unmatched: 10. This CDR3 contains 15 residues. CDR1 MNHEY and CDR2 SVGAGI come from the germline V gene. For the CDR3, the DNA is TGTGCCAGCAGTTCAATTGCAGGGGGCGTGGACATTCAGTACTTC. Its protein is CASSSIAGGVDIQYF.

The rearrangement links TRBV6-2 or TRBV6-3 to TRBJ2-3; 8 positions match TRBD2. The V segment lost 7 bases and the J segment 3 bases; nucleotides outside the gene matches: 9. The CDR3 length is 15 residues. CDR1 MNHEY and CDR2 SVGEGT come from the germline V gene. The DNA of the CDR3 is TGTGCCAGCACCCTAATAGCGGGGTGGACAGATACGCAGTATTTT. This encodes CASTLIAGWTDTQYF.

Only a few counts were recorded for this clonotype. The chain joins TRBV20-1 to TRBJ2-7; TRBD2 matches at 8 bases. The CDR3 consists of 14 residues. Germline CDR1 reads DFQATT; CDR2 reads SNEGSKA (reference sequence). Trimming at V came to 3 bases and at J to 1 base, leaving 5 bases not matched to a gene. For the CDR3, the DNA is TGCAGTGCTAGCGTTGCGGGAGGTTCCTACGAGCAGTACTTC. Protein sequence: CSASVAGGSYEQYF.

The chain recombines TRBV20-1 with TRBJ2-5; D might be TRBD1 or TRBD2, each matching 5 bases. With 6 bases removed from V and 5 bases from J, the gap between germline ends came to 13 bases. Germline lookup yields CDR1 DFQATT and CDR2 SNEGSKA (reference sequence). CDR3 length equals 12 residues. The CDR3 sequence: CSAGRLGETQYF. Here the CDR3 DNA reads TGCAGTGCGGGACGGCTCGGGGAGACCCAGTACTTC.

The sample holds a few counts of this clonotype. This chain joins TRBV20-1 and TRBJ2-4, with TRBD2 matching 9 bases. V lost 4 bases to trimming and J lost 8 bases; unmatched junction nucleotides: 12. CDR3 size: 15 residues. The germline V gene has CDR1 DFQATT and CDR2 SNEGSKA (reference sequence). CDR3 loop: CSAMLMAGGGDIQYF. The CDR3 bases are TGCAGTGCTATGCTAATGGCGGGAGGGGGGGACATTCAGTACTTC.

This rearrangement joins TRBV20-1 to TRBJ1-3; D is ambiguous. Per the germline V gene, CDR1 is DFQATT and CDR2 is SNEGSKA (reference sequence). V shed 3 bases and J shed 0 bases, with 9 bases lying between them. The CDR3 totals 14 residues. The CDR3 spells CSASAPYSGNTIYF. The CDR3 coding sequence is TGCAGTGCTAGTGCACCCTACTCTGGAAACACCATATATTTT.

CDR3 in DNA: TGTGCCAGCAGCTTAGCCGGGGGGGACTTCAATGAGCAGTTCTTC. Encoded protein: CASSLAGGDFNEQFF. The chain is built from TRBV7-2 and TRBJ2-1; 8 bases are a match to TRBD2. The CDR3 contains 15 residues. V trimming: 0 bases; J trimming: 6 bases; junction bases outside the gene matches: 4. The germline gives CDR1 SGHTA, CDR2 FQGNSA.

This clonotype was seen more than once but under ten times. The V gene is TRBV18, the J gene TRBJ1-6; the match to TRBD1 covers 8 bases. The CDR3 is 14 residues long. The V gene's germline CDR1 is KGHSH and CDR2 LQKENI. V was pared by 3 bases and J by 7 bases, with 2 bases of the junction left unmatched. The CDR3 sequence: CASSPDRENSPLHF. Here the CDR3 DNA reads TGTGCCAGCTCACCGGACAGGGAAAATTCACCCCTCCACTTT.

The table lists this clonotype with a few counts. V and J are TRBV7-2 and TRBJ2-5; D is uncertain. Germline V CDR1 and CDR2: SGHTA, FQGNSA. The V end was cut by 5 bases, the J end by 5 bases, with 12 bases between. The CDR3 totals 13 residues. The CDR3 nucleotides read TGTGCCAGCAGCCGTAGCACGGTTGAGACCCAGTACTTC. Residues: CASSRSTVETQYF.

In its sample, this clonotype was seen a few times. CDR3 DNA sequence: TGTGCCAGCAGCCTGATCTATGGCTACACCTTC. Its protein is CASSLIYGYTF. The chain carries TRBV6-2 or TRBV6-3 and TRBJ1-2; D is unresolved. This CDR3 contains 11 residues. The V gene lost 6 bases and the J gene lost 4 bases, with 6 bases spanning the gap. CDR1 is MNHEY, CDR2 SVGEGT, per germline.

This clonotype was detected once. V and J are TRBV5-1 and TRBJ2-5, with a weak D call TRBD1 (6 bases). V was clipped by 3 bases and J by 4 bases, with 22 bases between them. CDR1 SGHRS and CDR2 YFSETQ come from the germline V gene. The CDR3 is 17 amino acids. The CDR3 DNA sequence: TGCGCCAGCAGCTGGGGGTTCGCGCAGGGGAGCGGAGAGACCCAGTACTTC. This codes for CASSWGFAQGSGETQYF.